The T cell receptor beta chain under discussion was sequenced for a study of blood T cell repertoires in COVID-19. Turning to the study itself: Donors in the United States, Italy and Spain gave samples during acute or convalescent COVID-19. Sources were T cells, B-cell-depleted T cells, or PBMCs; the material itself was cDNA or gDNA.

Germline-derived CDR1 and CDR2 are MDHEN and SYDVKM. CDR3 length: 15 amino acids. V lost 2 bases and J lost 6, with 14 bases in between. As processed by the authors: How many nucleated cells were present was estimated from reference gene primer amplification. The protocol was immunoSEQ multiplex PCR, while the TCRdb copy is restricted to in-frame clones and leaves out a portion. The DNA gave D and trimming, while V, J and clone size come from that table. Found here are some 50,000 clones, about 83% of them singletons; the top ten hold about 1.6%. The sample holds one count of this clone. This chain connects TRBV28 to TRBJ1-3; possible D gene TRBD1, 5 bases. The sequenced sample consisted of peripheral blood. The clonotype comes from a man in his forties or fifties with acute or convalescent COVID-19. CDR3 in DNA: TGTGCCAGCAGTTTAGGAGGGGTTGAAGAAAACACCATATATTTT. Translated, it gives CASSLGGVEENTIYF.